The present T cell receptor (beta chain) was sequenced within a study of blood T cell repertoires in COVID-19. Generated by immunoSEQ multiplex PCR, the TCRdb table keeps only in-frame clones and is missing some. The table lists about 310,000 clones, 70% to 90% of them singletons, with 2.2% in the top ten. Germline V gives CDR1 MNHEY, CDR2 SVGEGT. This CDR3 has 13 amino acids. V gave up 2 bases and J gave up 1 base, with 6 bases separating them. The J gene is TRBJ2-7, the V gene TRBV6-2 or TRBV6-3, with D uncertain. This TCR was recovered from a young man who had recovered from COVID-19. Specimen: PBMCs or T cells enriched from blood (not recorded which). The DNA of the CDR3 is TGTGCCAGCAGTTACGCCCTATCCTACGAGCAGTACTTC. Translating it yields CASSYALSYEQYF.